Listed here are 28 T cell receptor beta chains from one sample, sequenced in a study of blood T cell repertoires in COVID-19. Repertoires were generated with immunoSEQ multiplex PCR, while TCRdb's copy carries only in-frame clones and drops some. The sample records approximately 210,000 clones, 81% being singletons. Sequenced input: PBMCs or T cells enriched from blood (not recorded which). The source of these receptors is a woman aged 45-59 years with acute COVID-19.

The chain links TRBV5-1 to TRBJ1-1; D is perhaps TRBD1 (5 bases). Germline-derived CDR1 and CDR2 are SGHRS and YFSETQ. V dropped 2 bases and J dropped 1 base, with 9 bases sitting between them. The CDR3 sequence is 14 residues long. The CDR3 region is CASSFVGGNTEAFF. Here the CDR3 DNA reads TGCGCCAGCAGCTTCGTCGGGGGGAACACTGAAGCTTTCTTT.

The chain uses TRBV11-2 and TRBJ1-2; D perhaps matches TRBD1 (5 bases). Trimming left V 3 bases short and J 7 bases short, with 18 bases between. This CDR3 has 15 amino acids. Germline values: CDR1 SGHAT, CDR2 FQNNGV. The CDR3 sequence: CASSFQPGGFGGYTF. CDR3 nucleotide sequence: TGTGCCAGCAGCTTCCAGCCGGGGGGATTTGGTGGCTACACCTTC.

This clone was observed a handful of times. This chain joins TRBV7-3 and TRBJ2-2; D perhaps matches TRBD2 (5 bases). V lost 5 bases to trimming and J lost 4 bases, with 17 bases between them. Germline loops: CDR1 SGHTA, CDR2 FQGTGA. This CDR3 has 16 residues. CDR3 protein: CASSPLAPGITGELFF. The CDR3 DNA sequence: TGTGCCAGCAGCCCCCTGGCGCCGGGGATCACCGGGGAGCTGTTTTTT.

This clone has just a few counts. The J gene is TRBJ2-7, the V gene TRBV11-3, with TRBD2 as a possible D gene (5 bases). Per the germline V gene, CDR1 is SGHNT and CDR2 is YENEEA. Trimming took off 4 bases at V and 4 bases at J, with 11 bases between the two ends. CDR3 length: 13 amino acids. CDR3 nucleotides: TGTGCCAGCAGCTCAGGACGGGAATACGAGCAGTACTTC. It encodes CASSSGREYEQYF.

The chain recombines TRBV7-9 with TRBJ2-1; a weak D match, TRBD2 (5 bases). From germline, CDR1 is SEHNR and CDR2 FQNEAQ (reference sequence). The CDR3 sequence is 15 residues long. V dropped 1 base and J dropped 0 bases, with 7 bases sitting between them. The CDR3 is CASSLDAGSYNEQFF. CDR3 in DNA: TGTGCCAGCAGCTTAGATGCGGGCTCCTACAATGAGCAGTTCTTC.

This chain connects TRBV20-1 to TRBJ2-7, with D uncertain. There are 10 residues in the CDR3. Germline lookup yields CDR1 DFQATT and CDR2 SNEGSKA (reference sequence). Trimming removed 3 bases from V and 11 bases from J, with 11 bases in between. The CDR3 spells CSARYSVEYF. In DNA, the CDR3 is TGCAGTGCTAGGTACTCGGTGGAGTACTTC.

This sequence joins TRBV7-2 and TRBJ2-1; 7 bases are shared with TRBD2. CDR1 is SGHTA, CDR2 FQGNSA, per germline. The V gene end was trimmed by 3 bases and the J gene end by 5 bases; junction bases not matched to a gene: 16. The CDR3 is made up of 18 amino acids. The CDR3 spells CASSLGSRDYRWDNEQFF. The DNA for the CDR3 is TGTGCCAGCAGCTTGGGGTCCCGGGACTACCGGTGGGACAATGAGCAGTTCTTC.

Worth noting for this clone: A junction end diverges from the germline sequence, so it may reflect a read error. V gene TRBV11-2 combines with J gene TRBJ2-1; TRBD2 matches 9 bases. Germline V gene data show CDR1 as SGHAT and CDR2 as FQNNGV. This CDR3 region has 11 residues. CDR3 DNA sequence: TGTGCCAGCAGCTTCGGACTAGCGCAGCTCTTC. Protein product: CASSFGLAQLF.

The DNA of the CDR3 is TGCGCCAGCAGCTCGCGGGGGGCGCAGTACGAGCAGTACTTC. Translated, it gives CASSSRGAQYEQYF. The V call is TRBV5-1, the J call TRBJ2-7; TRBD2 matches 8 bases. Germline trimming cut 3 bases from V and 4 bases from J; bases unmatched to any gene: 6. The CDR3 spans 14 residues. Germline V gene sequence: CDR1 SGHRS, CDR2 YFSETQ.

CDR3 nucleotides: TGTGCCAGCAGCTTAGCTAGCGGGGGCACCTACGAGCAGTACTTC. Translating it yields CASSLASGGTYEQYF. This sequence joins TRBV7-2 and TRBJ2-7; 9 bases align to TRBD2. Trimming cost V 0 bases and J 2 bases; bases outside gene matches: 2. This CDR3 has 15 residues. Germline lookup yields CDR1 SGHTA and CDR2 FQGNSA.

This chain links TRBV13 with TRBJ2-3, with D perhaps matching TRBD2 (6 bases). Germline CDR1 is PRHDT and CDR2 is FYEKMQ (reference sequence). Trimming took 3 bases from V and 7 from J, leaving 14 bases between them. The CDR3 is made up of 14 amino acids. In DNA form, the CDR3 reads TGTGCCAGCAGCTTTTTGCGGGACCCCTATACGCAGTATTTT. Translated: CASSFLRDPYTQYF.

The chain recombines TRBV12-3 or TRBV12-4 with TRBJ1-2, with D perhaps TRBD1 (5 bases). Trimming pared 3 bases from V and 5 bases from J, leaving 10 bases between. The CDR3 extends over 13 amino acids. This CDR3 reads CASSFGGGYGYTF. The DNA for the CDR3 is TGTGCCAGCAGTTTCGGGGGAGGTTATGGCTACACCTTC.

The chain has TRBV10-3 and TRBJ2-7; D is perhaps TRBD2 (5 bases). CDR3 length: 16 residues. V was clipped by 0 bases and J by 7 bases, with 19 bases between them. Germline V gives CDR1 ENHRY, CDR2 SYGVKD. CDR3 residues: CAISESRLITALEQYF. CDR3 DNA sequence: TGTGCCATCAGTGAGTCGCGACTAATCACCGCGCTGGAGCAGTACTTC.

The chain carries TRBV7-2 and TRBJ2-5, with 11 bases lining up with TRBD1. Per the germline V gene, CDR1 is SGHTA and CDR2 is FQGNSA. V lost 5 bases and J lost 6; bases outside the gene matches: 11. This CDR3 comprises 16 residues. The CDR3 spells CASSPAGQGARKTQYF. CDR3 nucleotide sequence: TGTGCCAGCAGCCCGGCCGGACAGGGGGCGCGGAAGACCCAGTACTTC.

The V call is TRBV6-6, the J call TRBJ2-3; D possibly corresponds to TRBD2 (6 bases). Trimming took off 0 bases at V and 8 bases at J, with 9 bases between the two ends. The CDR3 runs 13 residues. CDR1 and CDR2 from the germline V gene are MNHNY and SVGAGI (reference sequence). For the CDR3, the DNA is TGTGCCAGCAGTTACTCGACCGGGGGTACGCAGTATTTT. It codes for CASSYSTGGTQYF.

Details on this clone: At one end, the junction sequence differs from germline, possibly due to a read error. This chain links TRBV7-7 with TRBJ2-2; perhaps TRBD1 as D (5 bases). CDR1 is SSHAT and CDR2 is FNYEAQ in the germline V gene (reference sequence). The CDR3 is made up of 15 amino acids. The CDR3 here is CASSPRAQAGGELFF. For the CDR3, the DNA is TGTGCTAGCAGCCCCAGGGCCCAGGCCGGAGGGGAGCTGTTTTTT.

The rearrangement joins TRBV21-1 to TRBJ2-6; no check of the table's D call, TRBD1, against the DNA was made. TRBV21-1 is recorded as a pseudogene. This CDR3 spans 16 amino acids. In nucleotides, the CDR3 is TGTGCCAGCACCGGACAGGGATTCTCTGGGGCCAACGTCCTGACTTTC. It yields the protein CASTGQGFSGANVLTF.

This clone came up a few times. CDR3 coding DNA: TGTGCCTGGAGTCCCCCTTCCGCGTCGGACAGGGGGGAGACCCAGTACTTC. Its protein is CAWSPPSASDRGETQYF. The chain uses TRBV30 and TRBJ2-5, with 10 bases fitting TRBD1. The CDR3 is 17 residues long. Germline V gene sequence: CDR1 GTSNPN, CDR2 SVGIG (reference sequence). V was pared by 2 bases and J by 5 bases, with 14 bases of the junction left unmatched.

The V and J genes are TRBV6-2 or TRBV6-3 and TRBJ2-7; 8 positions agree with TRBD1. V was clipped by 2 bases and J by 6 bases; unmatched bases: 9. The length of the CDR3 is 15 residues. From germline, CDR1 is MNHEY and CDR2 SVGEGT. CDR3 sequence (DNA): TGTGCCAGCAGTTACCCGACGGGACAGGCGAGCGAGCAGTACTTC. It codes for CASSYPTGQASEQYF.

CDR3 sequence: CATSISRDRGNEQYF. The CDR3 region has the DNA TGTGCCACCAGCATCTCCCGGGACAGGGGAAACGAGCAGTACTTC. The chain combines TRBV15 with TRBJ2-7; TRBD1 aligns across 10 bases. The CDR3 extends over 15 amino acids. The junction had 8 bases not matched to a gene; V was cut back by 4 bases and J by 5 bases. Germline CDR1 is LNHNV and CDR2 is YYDKDF (reference sequence).

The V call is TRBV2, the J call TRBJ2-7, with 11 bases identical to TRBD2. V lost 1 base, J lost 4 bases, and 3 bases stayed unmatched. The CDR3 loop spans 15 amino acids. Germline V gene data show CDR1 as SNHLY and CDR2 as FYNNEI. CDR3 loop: CASSEGTSGSYEQYF. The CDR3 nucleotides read TGTGCCAGCAGTGAAGGCACTAGCGGGAGTTACGAGCAGTACTTC.

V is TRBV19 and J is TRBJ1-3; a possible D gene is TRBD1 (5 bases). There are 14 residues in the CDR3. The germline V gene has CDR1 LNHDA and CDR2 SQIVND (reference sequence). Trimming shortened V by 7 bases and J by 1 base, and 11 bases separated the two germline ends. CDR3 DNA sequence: TGTGCCAGTACCCCGGGGGGATCTGGAAACACCATATATTTT. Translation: CASTPGGSGNTIYF.

The CDR3 DNA reads as TGTGCCAGCAGCTTAGATGTACAGAACTACGAGCAGTACTTC. Protein product: CASSLDVQNYEQYF. The rearrangement uses TRBV7-2 and TRBJ2-7; D gene unclear. This CDR3 spans 14 amino acids. Germline assignment: CDR1 SGHTA and CDR2 FQGNSA. The germline V and J ends were trimmed by 1 base and 3 bases, with 10 bases remaining between them.

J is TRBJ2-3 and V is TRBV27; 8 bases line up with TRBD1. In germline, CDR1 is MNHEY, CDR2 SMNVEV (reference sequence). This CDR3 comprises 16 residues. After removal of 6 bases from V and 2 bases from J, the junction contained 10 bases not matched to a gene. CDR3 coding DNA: TGTGCCAGCAGGATACAGGGGGACCTATACACAGATACGCAGTATTTT. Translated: CASRIQGDLYTDTQYF.

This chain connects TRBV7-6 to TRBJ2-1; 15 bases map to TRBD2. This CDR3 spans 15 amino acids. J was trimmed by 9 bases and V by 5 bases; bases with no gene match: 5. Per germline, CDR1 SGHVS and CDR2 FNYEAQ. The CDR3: CASSPGTSGGFEQFF. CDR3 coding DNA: TGTGCCAGCAGCCCCGGGACTAGCGGGGGGTTTGAGCAGTTCTTC.

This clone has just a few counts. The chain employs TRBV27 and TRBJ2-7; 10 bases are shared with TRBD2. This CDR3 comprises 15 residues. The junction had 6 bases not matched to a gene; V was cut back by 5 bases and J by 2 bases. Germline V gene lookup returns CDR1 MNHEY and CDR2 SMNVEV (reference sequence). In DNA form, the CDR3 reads TGTGCCAGCAGTATTTCTAGCGGGAGTGCCTACGAGCAGTACTTC. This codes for CASSISSGSAYEQYF.

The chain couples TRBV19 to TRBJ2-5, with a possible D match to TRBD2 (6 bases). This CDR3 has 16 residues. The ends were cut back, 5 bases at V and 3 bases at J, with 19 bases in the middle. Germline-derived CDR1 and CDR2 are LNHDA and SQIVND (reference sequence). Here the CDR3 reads CASSAKWGVGEETQYF. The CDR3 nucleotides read TGTGCCAGTAGTGCCAAGTGGGGGGTAGGGGAAGAGACCCAGTACTTC.

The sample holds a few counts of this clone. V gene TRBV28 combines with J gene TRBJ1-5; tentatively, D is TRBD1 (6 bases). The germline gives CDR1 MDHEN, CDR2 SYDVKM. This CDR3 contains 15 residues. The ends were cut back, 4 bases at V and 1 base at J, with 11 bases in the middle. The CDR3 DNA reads TGTGCCAGCAGTTATGGGGGCAGCAGCAATCAGCCCCAGCATTTT. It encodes CASSYGGSSNQPQHF. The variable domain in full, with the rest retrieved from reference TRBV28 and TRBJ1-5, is DVKVTQSSRYLVKRTGEKVFLECVQDMDHENMFWYRQDPGLGLRLIYFSYDVKMKEKGDIPEGYSVSREKKERFSLILESASTNQTSMYLCASSYGGSSNQPQHFGDGTRLSIL.